This passage covers 31 T cell receptor beta chains from one sample sequenced in a study of blood T cell repertoires in COVID-19. The protocol was immunoSEQ multiplex PCR, while the TCRdb copy is restricted to in-frame clones and leaves out a portion. The data hold about 260,000 clones, with less than 90% observed a single time. The specimen was peripheral blood. The receptors here all came from a young man with active or convalescent COVID-19.

The chain recombines TRBV30 with TRBJ1-2, with 10 bases matching TRBD1. CDR1 and CDR2 (germline): GTSNPN, SVGIG (reference sequence). V dropped 4 bases and J dropped 6; count of bases not matched to a gene: 2. There are 12 residues in the CDR3. The CDR3 reads CAWTGTGDGYTF. The CDR3 DNA is TGTGCCTGGACCGGGACAGGGGATGGCTACACCTTC.

Turning to this clone: Other DNA sequences in the sample encode the same CDR3. The chain joins TRBV2 to TRBJ1-1, with 7 bases fitting TRBD1. Per germline, CDR1 SNHLY and CDR2 FYNNEI. CDR3 size: 14 residues. V trimming: 5 bases; J trimming: 2 bases; junction bases outside the gene matches: 5. The CDR3, as DNA: TGTGCCAGCAGTCGACAGGGAGGTAACACTGAAGCTTTCTTT. Its translation is CASSRQGGNTEAFF. The variable domain in full, completed from reference TRBV2 and TRBJ1-1, reads EPEVTQTPSHQVTQMGQEVILRCVPISNHLYFYWYRQILGQKVEFLVSFYNNEISEKSEIFDDQFSVERPDGSNFTLKIRSTKLEDSAMYFCASSRQGGNTEAFFGQGTRLTVV.

The rearrangement uses TRBV6-6 and TRBJ1-1, with D maybe TRBD1 (6 bases). The germline V gene encodes CDR1 MNHNY and CDR2 SVGAGI (reference sequence). V was trimmed by 6 bases and J by 4 bases, leaving 18 bases between them. The CDR3 spans 15 residues. In DNA form, the CDR3 reads TGTGCCAGCAGGCAACAGGGAAGGGGGAGCACTGAAGCTTTCTTT. It specifies CASRQQGRGSTEAFF.

The chain uses TRBV13 and TRBJ1-1, with TRBD1 as a possible D gene (5 bases). The ends were cut back, 1 base at V and 11 bases at J, with 11 bases in the middle. This CDR3 is built from 12 residues. The V gene's germline CDR1 is PRHDT and CDR2 FYEKMQ (reference sequence). The CDR3 protein is CASSLEGSAAFF. As DNA, the CDR3 is TGTGCCAGCAGCTTAGAGGGGTCGGCGGCTTTCTTT. The full variable domain, in which reference TRBV13 and TRBJ1-1 provide the parts outside the CDR3, is AAGVIQSPRHLIKEKRETATLKCYPIPRHDTVYWYQQGPGQDPQFLISFYEKMQSDKGSIPDRFSAQQFSDYHSELNMSSLELGDSALYFCASSLEGSAAFFGQGTRLTVV.

This chain links TRBV4-1 with TRBJ1-2; 8 positions agree with TRBD1. The CDR3 is made up of 14 amino acids. The V gene's germline CDR1 is MGHRA and CDR2 YSYEKL. With V trimmed by 1 base and J by 5 bases, 3 bases remained unmatched. The CDR3 sequence: CASSQGQGAYGYTF. CDR3 in DNA: TGCGCCAGCAGCCAAGGGCAGGGGGCATATGGCTACACCTTC.

The rearrangement links TRBV4-1 to TRBJ1-1; the D gene is possibly TRBD1 (5 bases). The germline V and J ends were trimmed by 3 bases and 1 base, with 9 bases remaining between them. The CDR3 contains 14 residues. Germline V lookup: CDR1 MGHRA, CDR2 YSYEKL. The CDR3 is CASSHWGGNTEAFF. The CDR3, as DNA: TGCGCCAGCAGCCATTGGGGGGGGAACACTGAAGCTTTCTTT.

This clone was seen more than once but under ten times. The CDR3 region is CASSSPRNSYNSPLHF. The CDR3 DNA reads as TGTGCCAGCAGTTCCCCGCGTAATTCCTATAATTCACCCCTCCACTTT. This chain links TRBV6-5 with TRBJ1-6, with D uncertain. Germline V gene lookup returns CDR1 MNHEY and CDR2 SVGAGI. The CDR3 totals 16 residues. Trimming left V 4 bases short and J 1 base short, with 11 bases between.

The chain uses TRBV9 and TRBJ2-1; D is possibly TRBD2 (6 bases). The CDR3 runs 15 residues. Germline V CDR1 and CDR2: SGDLS, YYNGEE. Deletions cut 0 bases from V and 9 bases from J, with 16 bases between. CDR3: CASSVGESSGGEQFF. DNA for the CDR3: TGTGCCAGCAGCGTAGGAGAATCATCCGGGGGTGAGCAGTTCTTC. Complete variable domain (other parts from reference TRBV9 and TRBJ2-1): DSGVTQTPKHLITATGQRVTLRCSPRSGDLSVYWYQQSLDQGLQFLIQYYNGEERAKGNILERFSAQQFPDLHSELNLSSLELGDSALYFCASSVGESSGGEQFFGPGTRLTVL.

The chain combines TRBV11-2 with TRBJ2-7; 15 bases are a match to TRBD2. The trim removed 2 bases at V and 1 base at J, leaving 6 bases unmatched. This CDR3 comprises 18 residues. Germline V CDR1 and CDR2: SGHAT, FQNNGV. This CDR3 is CASSLRPGLAGGSYEQYF. Here the CDR3 DNA reads TGTGCCAGCAGCTTAAGACCGGGACTAGCGGGAGGATCCTACGAGCAGTACTTC.

The chain links TRBV19 to TRBJ2-7; tentatively, D is TRBD1 (5 bases). The CDR3 totals 13 residues. The V gene's germline CDR1 is LNHDA and CDR2 SQIVND (reference sequence). Trimming left V 8 bases short and J 4 bases short, with 15 bases between. In nucleotides, the CDR3 is TGTGCCAGTGCACAAGGGGTTTTGTACGAGCAGTACTTC. Protein product: CASAQGVLYEQYF.

The chain couples TRBV9 to TRBJ1-2, with 7 nucleotides matching TRBD1. The germline gives CDR1 SGDLS, CDR2 YYNGEE. CDR3 length: 13 amino acids. Unmatched junction bases numbered 5, after V lost 5 bases and J lost 4 bases. The CDR3 nucleotides are TGTGCCAGCAGTATGGACAGGTCCTATGGCTACACCTTC. Translated, it gives CASSMDRSYGYTF.

This clone was observed a single time. The gene calls are TRBV7-2 and TRBJ1-1; D uncertain. Germline CDR1 reads SGHTA; CDR2 reads FQGNSA. Trimming removed 2 bases from V and 3 bases from J, with 13 bases in between. The CDR3 length is 15 residues. The CDR3 here is CASSLFGGPDTEAFF. In nucleotides, the CDR3 is TGTGCCAGCAGCTTATTTGGAGGTCCGGACACTGAAGCTTTCTTT.

J is TRBJ2-3 and V is TRBV9; 11 nucleotides align to TRBD2. The CDR3 spans 15 residues. Germline CDR1 and CDR2: SGDLS and YYNGEE. J gave up 6 bases and V 1 base, and 4 bases lay outside the gene matches. The CDR3 DNA reads as TGTGCCAGCAGCGTACTAGCGGGGGGAGGGGATACGCAGTATTTT. Protein sequence: CASSVLAGGGDTQYF.

This chain joins TRBV7-6 and TRBJ2-2, with TRBD2 matching 8 bases. This CDR3 region has 15 residues. The ends lost 5 bases at V and 1 base at J; junction bases unmatched: 3. Looked up from germline, CDR1 is SGHVS and CDR2 is FNYEAQ. In DNA, the CDR3 is TGTGCCAGCAGCCCGGCGGGGGGGAACACCGGGGAGCTGTTTTTT. As protein: CASSPAGGNTGELFF.

This clone was detected only a few times. The chain employs TRBV19 and TRBJ1-1, with 10 bases aligning to TRBD1. The length of the CDR3 is 18 residues. After removal of 3 bases from V and 4 bases from J, the junction contained 14 bases not matched to a gene. Germline-derived CDR1 and CDR2 are LNHDA and SQIVND (reference sequence). This CDR3 reads CASSIWGSPGQGSTEAFF. The CDR3 DNA sequence: TGTGCCAGTAGTATTTGGGGGTCGCCGGGACAGGGGTCCACTGAAGCTTTCTTT.

The V and J genes are TRBV10-1 and TRBJ1-3; D perhaps matches TRBD1 (6 bases). The CDR3 extends over 16 amino acids. The germline CDR1 and CDR2 sequences are WNHNN and SYGVQD (reference sequence). V was shortened by 2 bases and J by 2 bases, with 13 bases between the two germline ends. The CDR3 sequence: CASSETQGLTGNTIYF. The CDR3 nucleotides read TGCGCCAGCAGTGAGACACAGGGTCTAACTGGAAACACCATATATTTT.

The chain links TRBV7-9 to TRBJ2-3; 11 nucleotides agree with TRBD2. The CDR3 consists of 15 residues. The V gene's germline CDR1 is SEHNR and CDR2 FQNEAQ (reference sequence). V gave up 5 bases and J gave up 5 bases; unmatched junction bases: 6. CDR3 bases: TGTGCCAGCAGCGCGGGACTAGCGGTTCAAGATACGCAGTATTTT. As protein: CASSAGLAVQDTQYF.

The gene calls are TRBV4-1 and TRBJ2-1, with a possible D match to TRBD2 (5 bases). CDR1 and CDR2 from the germline V gene are MGHRA and YSYEKL. V lost 4 bases to trimming and J lost 0 bases, with 10 bases between them. CDR3 length: 15 amino acids. CDR3 DNA: TGCGCCAGCAGCCGGACTGGAAGCTCCTACAATGAGCAGTTCTTC. It codes for CASSRTGSSYNEQFF.

The gene calls are TRBV21-1 and TRBJ2-1; no check of the table's D call, TRBD2, against the DNA was made. TRBV21-1 is a pseudogene. This CDR3 comprises 14 residues. The CDR3 here is CAAPSGGGYNEQFF. As DNA, the CDR3 is TGTGCCGCACCGAGCGGGGGCGGGTACAATGAGCAGTTCTTC.

The chain recombines TRBV5-4 with TRBJ2-5, with 9 nucleotides matching TRBD2. There are 15 residues in the CDR3. V shed 3 bases, J shed 4 bases, and the junction held 7 bases outside the gene matches. CDR1 and CDR2 from the germline V gene are SGHNT and YYREEE (reference sequence). In DNA form, the CDR3 reads TGTGCCAGCAGCTCCGATCTTAGCGGGGGAGAGACCCAGTACTTC. Translated: CASSSDLSGGETQYF.

This sequence joins TRBV6-2 or TRBV6-3 and TRBJ1-2; D unresolved. CDR1 and CDR2 (germline): MNHEY, SVGEGT. Between the trimmed V and J ends, which lost 2 bases and 4 bases, there was a span of 8 bases. This CDR3 has 13 amino acids. CDR3 nucleotide sequence: TGTGCCAGCAGTTACGAACTAATCTATGGCTACACCTTC. Protein: CASSYELIYGYTF.

The chain employs TRBV5-8 and TRBJ1-5; no firm D call. The germline gives CDR1 SGHTS, CDR2 YDEGEE. This CDR3 has 14 residues. V gave up 4 bases and J gave up 1 base, with 9 bases separating them. The CDR3 bases are TGTGCCAGCAGCAGCGACTTGAGCAATCAGCCCCAGCATTTT. Translated, it gives CASSSDLSNQPQHF.

The rearrangement joins TRBV5-1 to TRBJ1-1; tentatively, D is TRBD1 (5 bases). The CDR3 covers 14 residues. Deletions cut 0 bases from V and 2 bases from J, with 8 bases between. The germline gives CDR1 SGHRS, CDR2 YFSETQ. DNA for the CDR3: TGCGCCAGCAGCTTGGTACAGGTTAACACTGAAGCTTTCTTT. Translation: CASSLVQVNTEAFF.

The chain couples TRBV5-1 to TRBJ2-2; 14 nucleotides match TRBD2. CDR3 length: 15 residues. J gave up 6 bases and V 4 bases, and 2 bases lay outside the gene matches. Germline loops: CDR1 SGHRS, CDR2 YFSETQ. CDR3 DNA sequence: TGCGCCAGCAGCAAGACTAGCGGGGGGGCCGGGGAGCTGTTTTTT. Its protein is CASSKTSGGAGELFF.

This clone was counted between two and nine times. The rearrangement uses TRBV6-5 and TRBJ1-2; no reliable D call. The CDR3 loop spans 13 amino acids. The V gene lost 4 bases and the J gene lost 4 bases, with 10 bases spanning the gap. The germline gives CDR1 MNHEY, CDR2 SVGAGI. CDR3 in DNA: TGTGCCAGCAGTTCCATCAGCGCCTATGGCTACACCTTC. It yields the protein CASSSISAYGYTF.

The V and J genes are TRBV11-2 and TRBJ1-2, with TRBD1 as a possible D gene (6 bases). The CDR3 totals 16 residues. Between the trimmed V and J ends, which lost 6 bases and 6 bases, there was a span of 23 bases. Germline V gene data show CDR1 as SGHAT and CDR2 as FQNNGV. The DNA of the CDR3 is TGTGCCAGCAGAGCCAATACGGGGGGCGAAGGTCATGGCTACACCTTC. It is translated as CASRANTGGEGHGYTF.

The chain has TRBV2 and TRBJ2-7; 9 bases fit TRBD1. Trimming took 5 bases from V and 4 from J; bases not matched to a gene: 6. The CDR3 runs to 14 residues. The germline V gene encodes CDR1 SNHLY and CDR2 FYNNEI. CDR3 DNA: TGTGCCAGCAGTCGAGACAGGGGGTCGTACGAGCAGTACTTC. Translated: CASSRDRGSYEQYF.

The chain employs TRBV5-6 and TRBJ1-4; TRBD1 might be the D (5 bases). There are 15 residues in the CDR3. Germline-derived CDR1 and CDR2 are SGHDT and YYEEEE. V dropped 0 bases and J dropped 3 bases, with 9 bases sitting between them. DNA for the CDR3: TGTGCCAGCAGCTTGGGGGGCTCGGCTAATGAAAAACTGTTTTTT. Translation gives CASSLGGSANEKLFF.

The chain combines TRBV10-1 with TRBJ2-4, with 8 bases identical to TRBD1. The CDR3 length is 17 residues. CDR1 and CDR2 (germline): WNHNN, SYGVQD (reference sequence). V dropped 8 bases and J dropped 8; count of bases not matched to a gene: 20. The CDR3 loop reads CASDEARRGRGSDIQYF. CDR3 DNA sequence: TGCGCCAGCGATGAGGCACGCAGGGGGCGAGGGTCGGACATTCAGTACTTC.

J is TRBJ1-1 and V is TRBV19; 8 bases match TRBD1. The CDR3 has 14 residues. Germline CDR1 LNHDA, CDR2 SQIVND (reference sequence). J lost 4 bases, V lost 3 bases, and 4 bases had no gene match. The CDR3 here is CASSIRQGITEAFF. In DNA form, the CDR3 reads TGTGCCAGTAGTATTCGACAGGGGATCACTGAAGCTTTCTTT. Together with reference TRBV19 and TRBJ1-1, the CDR3 gives the full variable domain: DGGITQSPKYLFRKEGQNVTLSCEQNLNHDAMYWYRQDPGQGLRLIYYSQIVNDFQKGDIAEGYSVSREKKESFPLTVTSAQKNPTAFYLCASSIRQGITEAFFGQGTRLTVV.

V is TRBV6-2 or TRBV6-3 and J is TRBJ2-1; D is perhaps TRBD2 (5 bases). Trimming shortened V by 5 bases and J by 6 bases, and 14 bases separated the two germline ends. Looked up from germline, CDR1 is MNHEY and CDR2 is SVGEGT. The length of the CDR3 is 14 residues. CDR3 loop: CASSQRRRSNEQFF. The CDR3 DNA reads as TGTGCCAGCAGTCAGAGACGGAGGTCCAATGAGCAGTTCTTC.